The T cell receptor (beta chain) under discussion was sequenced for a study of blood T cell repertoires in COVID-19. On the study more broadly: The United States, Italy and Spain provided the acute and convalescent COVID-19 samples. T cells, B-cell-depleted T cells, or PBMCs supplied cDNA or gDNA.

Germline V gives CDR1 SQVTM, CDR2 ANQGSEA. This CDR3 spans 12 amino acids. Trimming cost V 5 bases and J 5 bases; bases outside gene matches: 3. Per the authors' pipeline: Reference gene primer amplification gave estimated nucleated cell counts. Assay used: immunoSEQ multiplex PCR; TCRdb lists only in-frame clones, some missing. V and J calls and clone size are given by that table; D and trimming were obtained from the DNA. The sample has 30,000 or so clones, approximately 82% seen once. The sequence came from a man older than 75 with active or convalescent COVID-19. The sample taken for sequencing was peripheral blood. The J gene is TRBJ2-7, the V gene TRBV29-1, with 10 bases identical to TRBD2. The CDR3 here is CSVSGREHEQYF. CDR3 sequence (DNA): TGCAGCGTTAGCGGGAGGGAACACGAGCAGTACTTC.